These 32 T cell receptor beta chains were sequenced from one sample in a study of radiation and T cells in renal cell carcinoma (TCRdb year 2020). The label giving this sample's time point can be read as: tumor resected at nephrectomy. The treatment or condition label, read with the paper, signifies: 15 Gy SBRT to primary tumor, nephrectomy 4 weeks later. Library construction relied on the immunoSEQ multiplex PCR assay. TCRdb took this table from immuneACCESS and kept in-frame rearrangements with V and J called. Such tables lack part of the clones; where checked against another copy, unresolved V genes explain under half of the gap, and the rest is unexplained. Counted in this sample were under 20,000 clones; 60% to 75% of them appeared once. The top ten hold approximately 12% of the sample. Sequencing was performed on tumor tissue, taken from a patient whose treatment included radiotherapy and nephrectomy. Receptor source: a woman in her 70s with renal cell carcinoma.

V is TRBV28 and J is TRBJ2-7; possible D gene TRBD1, 5 bases. The ends were cut back, 5 bases at V and 0 bases at J, with 17 bases in the middle. The V gene's germline CDR1 is MDHEN and CDR2 SYDVKM. The CDR3 runs 16 residues. CDR3 sequence: CASSPYRSKTSYEQYF. In DNA form, the CDR3 reads TGTGCCAGCAGTCCATACAGGTCTAAAACCTCCTACGAGCAGTACTTC.

V is TRBV5-4 and J is TRBJ2-2, with TRBD1 as a possible D gene (5 bases). Germline CDR1 reads SGHNT; CDR2 reads YYREEE (reference sequence). This CDR3 comprises 17 residues. Trimming took 0 bases from V and 2 from J, leaving 14 bases between them. The CDR3: CASSLGAGRVNTGELFF. CDR3 nucleotides: TGTGCCAGCAGCTTGGGCGCTGGCAGGGTAAACACCGGGGAGCTGTTTTTT.

This clone was counted a few times. The chain joins TRBV6-5 to TRBJ1-2, with 7 bases identical to TRBD1. Germline CDR1 and CDR2: MNHEY and SVGAGI. After removal of 5 bases from V and 3 bases from J, the junction contained 6 bases not matched to a gene. The CDR3 is 14 residues long. The CDR3: CASSRQGGDYGYTF. In DNA form, the CDR3 reads TGTGCCAGCAGTAGACAGGGAGGGGACTATGGCTACACCTTC.

The chain is built from TRBV4-1 and TRBJ2-1, with 7 bases that match TRBD2. The ends lost 0 bases at V and 8 bases at J; junction bases unmatched: 16. The CDR3 totals 18 residues. Germline CDR1 MGHRA, CDR2 YSYEKL. CDR3 residues: CASSQDRGGSAGVHEQFF. In DNA, the CDR3 is TGCGCCAGCAGCCAAGATCGGGGAGGGTCGGCGGGGGTCCATGAGCAGTTCTTC.

This clone appeared once. This chain links TRBV19 with TRBJ1-2; tentative D call: TRBD1 (5 bases). V was pared by 5 bases and J by 4 bases, with 17 bases between. Germline V gene sequence: CDR1 LNHDA, CDR2 SQIVND (reference sequence). CDR3 length: 15 residues. This chain's CDR3 is CASSPQGSGGYGYTF. DNA for the CDR3: TGTGCCAGTAGTCCTCAGGGTAGCGGCGGCTATGGCTACACCTTC.

V and J are TRBV23-1 and TRBJ2-7, with D possibly matching TRBD1 (5 bases). TRBV23-1 is an open reading frame, and its role is uncertain. With 6 bases removed from V and 5 bases from J, the gap between germline ends came to 14 bases. The CDR3 contains 13 residues. The CDR3 region is CASSEGESNEQYF. CDR3 DNA sequence: TGCGCCAGCAGCGAAGGGGAATCAAACGAGCAGTACTTC.

The table lists this clone with a count of one. This chain links TRBV19 with TRBJ2-1; perhaps TRBD1 as D (6 bases). The CDR3 is 15 residues long. CDR1 is LNHDA and CDR2 is SQIVND in the germline V gene (reference sequence). V was pared by 2 bases and J by 1 base, with 9 bases between. The CDR3 sequence is CASSISGESYNEQFF. The CDR3 DNA reads as TGTGCCAGTAGTATATCAGGGGAATCCTACAATGAGCAGTTCTTC.

This clone was recorded a few times. V usage is TRBV29-1 and J usage is TRBJ1-1; TRBD1 agrees at 7 bases. The junction had 6 bases not matched to a gene; V was cut back by 7 bases and J by 7 bases. Germline V CDR1 and CDR2: SQVTM, ANQGSEA. The CDR3 has 11 amino acids. CDR3 sequence: CSAETGLEAFF. The CDR3 DNA sequence: TGCAGCGCGGAGACAGGGCTTGAAGCTTTCTTT.

The chain is built from TRBV5-1 and TRBJ2-2, with TRBD2 identical over 13 bases. The germline CDR1 and CDR2 sequences are SGHRS and YFSETQ. Germline trimming cut 4 bases from V and 7 bases from J; bases unmatched to any gene: 7. This CDR3 has 16 amino acids. DNA of the CDR3: TGCGCCAGCAGCCCAAGACTAGCGGGGGGCATCGGGGAGCTGTTTTTT. Its protein is CASSPRLAGGIGELFF.

V usage is TRBV5-1 and J usage is TRBJ1-3; 9 bases line up with TRBD1. CDR3 length: 16 residues. CDR1 SGHRS and CDR2 YFSETQ come from the germline V gene. The V and J ends lost 2 bases and 4 bases, in that order; junction bases with no gene match: 7. DNA of the CDR3: TGCGCCAGCAGCTTAAAGGACAGGGGAACGGGAAACACCATATATTTT. Its translation is CASSLKDRGTGNTIYF.

The chain links TRBV9 to TRBJ1-6, with 9 bases lining up with TRBD1. Germline CDR1 SGDLS, CDR2 YYNGEE. Trimming took 4 bases from V and 7 from J; bases not matched to a gene: 3. The CDR3 runs to 14 residues. This CDR3 is CASSKGQGNSPLHF. The DNA for the CDR3 is TGTGCCAGCAGCAAGGGACAGGGAAATTCACCCCTCCACTTT.

This clone is medium-sized. The chain has TRBV5-1 and TRBJ2-5, with TRBD1 identical over 7 bases. The germline V gene encodes CDR1 SGHRS and CDR2 YFSETQ. The CDR3 contains 13 residues. V shed 2 bases and J 4 bases; nucleotides not matched to a gene: 2. The CDR3 region has the DNA TGCGCCAGCAGCTTCTCAGGGGGAGAGACCCAGTACTTC. It translates to CASSFSGGETQYF. Drawing the rest from reference TRBV5-1 and TRBJ2-5, the complete variable domain is KAGVTQTPRYLIKTRGQQVTLSCSPISGHRSVSWYQQTPGQGLQFLFEYFSETQRNKGNFPGRFSGRQFSNSRSEMNVSTLELGDSALYLCASSFSGGETQYFGPGTRLLVL.

The chain employs TRBV7-8 and TRBJ2-7; D unresolved. There are 15 residues in the CDR3. Trimming pared 4 bases from V and 2 bases from J, leaving 15 bases between. In germline, CDR1 is SGHVS, CDR2 FQNEAQ. In nucleotides, the CDR3 is TGTGCCAGCAGCTGGTCCACCCCAGGACCCTACGAGCAGTACTTC. Its protein is CASSWSTPGPYEQYF.

The V call is TRBV6-5, the J call TRBJ1-5; D is unclear. The germline gives CDR1 MNHEY, CDR2 SVGAGI. V shed 5 bases and J shed 3 bases, with 14 bases lying between them. This CDR3 contains 15 residues. The chain's CDR3 is CASSRSSLSNQPQHF. CDR3 DNA sequence: TGTGCCAGCAGTCGTTCTTCCCTATCCAATCAGCCCCAGCATTTT.

The chain employs TRBV5-4 and TRBJ2-7; 9 bases align to TRBD1. The CDR3 covers 15 residues. The V segment lost 4 bases and the J segment 3 bases; nucleotides outside the gene matches: 8. The germline V gene encodes CDR1 SGHNT and CDR2 YYREEE (reference sequence). The CDR3 nucleotides are TGTGCCAGCAGCAACCCCGGGACAGGGATCTACGAGCAGTACTTC. As protein: CASSNPGTGIYEQYF.

This chain joins TRBV30 and TRBJ2-1, with D uncertain. V was cut by 5 bases and J by 6 bases, with 8 bases left in between. Germline assignment: CDR1 GTSNPN and CDR2 SVGIG (reference sequence). The CDR3 spans 11 residues. CDR3 loop: CAWGTLNEQFF. The CDR3 coding sequence is TGTGCCTGGGGAACCCTCAATGAGCAGTTCTTC.

The table lists this clone with a few counts. V is TRBV4-1 and J is TRBJ1-1; TRBD1 aligns across 11 bases. Germline V gives CDR1 MGHRA, CDR2 YSYEKL. V shed 0 bases and J 3 bases; nucleotides not matched to a gene: 9. This CDR3 contains 18 residues. The CDR3 protein is CASSQDNGQGAWDTEAFF. The CDR3 coding sequence is TGCGCCAGCAGCCAAGATAACGGACAGGGGGCTTGGGACACTGAAGCTTTCTTT.

This chain connects TRBV7-3 to TRBJ2-1; the match to TRBD1 covers 10 bases. Germline V gene data show CDR1 as SGHTA and CDR2 as FQGTGA. The CDR3 extends over 16 amino acids. J lost 9 bases, V lost 1 base, and 9 bases had no gene match. The CDR3 coding sequence is TGTGCCAGCAGCTTAAGGTCGGGACAGGGGATAGGTGAGCAGTTCTTC. Translated: CASSLRSGQGIGEQFF. Variable domain in full (rest from reference TRBV7-3 and TRBJ2-1): GAGVSQTPSNKVTEKGKYVELRCDPISGHTALYWYRQSLGQGPEFLIYFQGTGAADDSGLPNDRFFAVRPEGSVSTLKIQRTERGDSAVYLCASSLRSGQGIGEQFFGPGTRLTVL.

V is TRBV7-9 and J is TRBJ1-1; TRBD1 might be the D (5 bases). The CDR3 is 12 residues long. Trimming stripped 6 bases from V and 7 bases from J, with 12 bases between. The germline V gene has CDR1 SEHNR and CDR2 FQNEAQ (reference sequence). CDR3 DNA: TGTGCCAGCAGTTCTTCAGGGTTTGAAGCTTTCTTT. Translated, it gives CASSSSGFEAFF. The entire variable domain, with the rest obtained from reference TRBV7-9 and TRBJ1-1, is as follows: DTGVSQNPRHKITKRGQNVTFRCDPISEHNRLYWYRQTLGQGPEFLTYFQNEAQLEKSRLLSDRFSAERPKGSFSTLEIQRTEQGDSAMYLCASSSSGFEAFFGQGTRLTVV.

The chain has TRBV5-8 and TRBJ1-5; D unclear. Germline lookup yields CDR1 SGHTS and CDR2 YDEGEE. The CDR3 spans 17 residues. V was clipped by 6 bases and J by 0 bases, with 19 bases between them. CDR3 residues: CASIPVGGIGSNQPQHF. As DNA, the CDR3 is TGTGCCAGCATCCCCGTCGGAGGGATAGGTAGCAATCAGCCCCAGCATTTT.

The rearrangement uses TRBV7-6 and TRBJ1-1, with unresolved D. Germline V gives CDR1 SGHVS, CDR2 FNYEAQ. V was clipped by 3 bases and J by 1 base, with 6 bases between them. The CDR3 loop spans 13 amino acids. The CDR3 DNA reads as TGTGCCAGCAGCTTTGGGGAGAACACTGAAGCTTTCTTT. Protein sequence: CASSFGENTEAFF. The full variable domain, its missing parts supplied by reference TRBV7-6 and TRBJ1-1, is GAGVSQSPRYKVTKRGQDVALRCDPISGHVSLYWYRQALGQGPEFLTYFNYEAQQDKSGLPNDRFSAERPEGSISTLTIQRTEQRDSAMYRCASSFGENTEAFFGQGTRLTVV.

Written as DNA, the CDR3 is TGTGCCAGCAGGAGGACAGGAACGGCAGATACGCAGTATTTT. Translating gives CASRRTGTADTQYF. The chain carries TRBV6-4 and TRBJ2-3; TRBD1 matches at 7 bases. J gave up 4 bases and V 6 bases, and 7 bases lay outside the gene matches. CDR1 and CDR2 from the germline V gene are MRHNA and SNTAGT. This CDR3 has 14 residues.

In DNA form, the CDR3 reads TGTGCCAGCAGTTACGACCTGAGGGGGGAGACCCAGTACTTC. This codes for CASSYDLRGETQYF. The genes are TRBV6-5 and TRBJ2-5, with a weak D call TRBD1 (6 bases). Trimming shortened V by 2 bases and J by 5 bases, and 12 bases separated the two germline ends. This CDR3 contains 14 residues. Germline V gene lookup returns CDR1 MNHEY and CDR2 SVGAGI.

The chain employs TRBV7-2 and TRBJ1-2, with D possibly being TRBD1 (5 bases). CDR1 is SGHTA, CDR2 FQGNSA, per germline. Deletions cut 3 bases from V and 4 bases from J, with 12 bases between. The CDR3 extends over 14 amino acids. The CDR3 reads CASSLGEAFYGYTF. As DNA, the CDR3 is TGTGCCAGCAGCTTGGGGGAGGCTTTCTATGGCTACACCTTC.

The chain combines TRBV9 with TRBJ1-2; D is possibly TRBD1 (6 bases). Germline loops: CDR1 SGDLS, CDR2 YYNGEE. The CDR3 contains 16 residues. The germline V and J ends were trimmed by 2 bases and 4 bases, with 18 bases remaining between them. The CDR3, as DNA: TGTGCCAGCAGCGTCGCCGCCCAGGGGAGCCCCTATGGCTACACCTTC. Translated, it gives CASSVAAQGSPYGYTF.

The V call is TRBV7-6, the J call TRBJ2-7; 9 nucleotides agree with TRBD2. The CDR3 consists of 16 residues. V trimming: 5 bases; J trimming: 1 base; junction bases outside the gene matches: 9. CDR1 and CDR2 (germline): SGHVS, FNYEAQ. CDR3 loop: CASSPRAGGLSYEQYF. The DNA of the CDR3 is TGTGCCAGCAGCCCTCGAGCGGGGGGTCTTTCCTACGAGCAGTACTTC.

In this sample, this clone turned up a few times. The genes are TRBV28 and TRBJ1-5; D gene uncertain. V lost 3 bases and J 2 bases, leaving 11 bases between the germline ends. Germline-derived CDR1 and CDR2 are MDHEN and SYDVKM. The CDR3 loop spans 15 amino acids. CDR3 DNA sequence: TGTGCCAGCAGTTTCCCAGGTCGGGGCAATCAGCCCCAGCATTTT. Protein: CASSFPGRGNQPQHF. The entire variable domain, with the rest obtained from reference TRBV28 and TRBJ1-5, is as follows: DVKVTQSSRYLVKRTGEKVFLECVQDMDHENMFWYRQDPGLGLRLIYFSYDVKMKEKGDIPEGYSVSREKKERFSLILESASTNQTSMYLCASSFPGRGNQPQHFGDGTRLSIL.

This clone has more than one count but fewer than ten. The chain recombines TRBV29-1 with TRBJ2-7, with D possibly being TRBD2 (5 bases). V was shortened by 4 bases and J by 6 bases, with 19 bases between the two germline ends. Germline V CDR1 and CDR2: SQVTM, ANQGSEA. CDR3 length equals 14 residues. The CDR3 protein is CSVGAGGATVEQYF. The CDR3 DNA follows: TGCAGCGTTGGGGCTGGAGGAGCTACGGTCGAGCAGTACTTC.

V and J are TRBV11-2 and TRBJ1-6; unclear D gene. The V end lost 1 base, the J end lost 8 bases, and 3 bases lay between the germline ends. Per germline, CDR1 SGHAT and CDR2 FQNNGV. The CDR3 runs 12 residues. The CDR3 spells CASSLGDSPLHF. CDR3 bases: TGTGCCAGCAGCTTAGGAGATTCACCCCTCCACTTT.

V usage is TRBV4-1 and J usage is TRBJ2-2; no clear D. CDR1 MGHRA and CDR2 YSYEKL come from the germline V gene. Trimming took off 3 bases at V and 7 bases at J, with 6 bases between the two ends. The CDR3 is made up of 12 amino acids. The CDR3 region has the DNA TGCGCCAGCAGCCATCCCTTCGGGGAGCTGTTTTTT. As protein: CASSHPFGELFF.

To note about this clone: Relative to the germline gene, one junction end is altered; a read error may explain this. The chain employs TRBV2 and TRBJ2-1, with a possible D match to TRBD2 (5 bases). Germline V lookup: CDR1 SNHLY, CDR2 FYNNEI. The CDR3 has 14 residues. The CDR3 reads CASSVAERYNEQFF. For the CDR3, the DNA is TGTGCAAGCAGCGTGGCGGAGCGGTACAATGAGCAGTTCTTC.

V gene TRBV29-1 combines with J gene TRBJ1-2, with D possibly TRBD1 on 5 matching bases. CDR3 length equals 14 residues. V was pared by 6 bases and J by 1 base, with 15 bases between. Germline V gene sequence: CDR1 SQVTM, CDR2 ANQGSEA. The CDR3 coding sequence is TGCAGCGTGGGGAGGGGAGCGTTTAACTATGGCTACACCTTC. Translation: CSVGRGAFNYGYTF.